The clone carrying this T cell receptor (beta chain) was observed a single time. The CDR3 extends over 16 amino acids. Germline CDR1 is SGHTA and CDR2 is FQGTGA. Deletions cut 5 bases from V and 2 bases from J, with 17 bases between. Donors had no recently reported acute infections or vaccinations and were HIV-negative. Profiling relied on immunoSEQ multiplex PCR, and the TCRdb table lists in-frame clones only, not all of them. The sample contains about 480,000 clones, 75% to 85% of which appear only once. The data are from a study of shared clonotypes between healthy human individuals. Sequencing input: PBMCs. The receptor was derived from a woman aged 40 to 49 in good health. Some clones in this sample may be carry-over from other donors' samples. The gene calls are TRBV7-3 and TRBJ2-3; D could derive from TRBD1 or TRBD2 (5 bases each). In DNA form, the CDR3 reads TGTGCCAGCAGCCTCGGGGCTAGCAGATCCACAGATACGCAGTATTTT. It is translated as CASSLGASRSTDTQYF. The full variable domain, rest sourced from reference TRBV7-3 and TRBJ2-3, is GAGVSQTPSNKVTEKGKYVELRCDPISGHTALYWYRQSLGQGPEFLIYFQGTGAADDSGLPNDRFFAVRPEGSVSTLKIQRTERGDSAVYLCASSLGASRSTDTQYFGPGTRLTVL.